These 14 T cell receptor beta chains share one sample of origin, sequenced in a study of early T cells in non-severe SARS-CoV-2 infection. TCRdb reprocessed the 5' RACE reads with MiXCR, giving one entry per CDR3 protein. Altogether tens of thousands of distinct CDR3 sequences are present, 5% to 6.5% being singletons, with the ten largest covering about 8%. The source material was whole blood. These TCRs come from an adult who was a healthcare worker with PCR-confirmed SARS-CoV-2 infection or an uninfected control (not recorded which).

This clonotype was detected only once. DNA for the CDR3: TGCGCCAGCAGCTTGGGGAAATCCACATCACCCATAGATACGCAGTATTTT. Translation: CASSLGKSTSPIDTQYF. The rearrangement links TRBV5-1 to TRBJ2-3; no reliable D call. This CDR3 region has 17 residues. CDR1 and CDR2 (germline): SGHRS, YFSETQ. The V end was cut by 0 bases, the J end by 5 bases, with 19 bases between.

This clonotype occurred a few times. The CDR3 DNA reads as TGCAGCGTCACGCGGGGTTACGAGCAGTACTTC. Its protein is CSVTRGYEQYF. This chain joins TRBV29-1 and TRBJ2-7; TRBD2 might be the D (6 bases). The CDR3 consists of 11 residues. The germline gives CDR1 SQVTM, CDR2 ANQGSEA. Between the trimmed V and J ends, which lost 6 bases and 4 bases, there was a span of 10 bases.

This clonotype was recorded a few times. This chain links TRBV4-2 with TRBJ2-1, with 9 bases aligning to TRBD2. This CDR3 contains 16 residues. Germline-derived CDR1 and CDR2 are LGHNA and YNFKEQ. V was clipped by 1 base and J by 2 bases; unmatched bases: 3. In DNA, the CDR3 is TGTGCCAGCAGCCAAGGACTAGCGGTCACCTACAATGAGCAGTTCTTC. Translated: CASSQGLAVTYNEQFF.

This clonotype was observed at least ten times. The rearrangement joins TRBV3-1 to TRBJ1-6, with D hard to call. Trimming stripped 3 bases from V and 10 bases from J, with 19 bases between. CDR1 and CDR2 (germline): LGHDT, YNNKEL (reference sequence). The CDR3 runs to 16 residues. The CDR3 DNA is TGTGCCAGCAGCCACAAAGGACGGGGAAATGGATCACCCCTCCACTTT. Translated, it gives CASSHKGRGNGSPLHF.

This clonotype was counted ten times or more. This sequence joins TRBV6-4 and TRBJ1-1, with a tentative D call TRBD1 (6 bases). The length of the CDR3 is 12 residues. Germline CDR1 MRHNA, CDR2 SNTAGT. V lost 10 bases, J lost 5 bases, and 14 bases lay in between. CDR3 sequence reads: CAIEQRGTEAFF. The CDR3 nucleotides read TGTGCCATCGAACAAAGGGGGACTGAAGCTTTCTTT.

Only a few counts were recorded for this clonotype. This chain joins TRBV21-1 and TRBJ2-7; TRBD1 reflects the table's D call only, with no check against the DNA. TRBV21-1 is described as a pseudogene. The CDR3 has 14 amino acids. The DNA for the CDR3 is TGTGCCAGCAGCATTTGGGACAGGGGCCACGAGCAGTACTTC. Translation gives CASSIWDRGHEQYF.

The genes are TRBV20-1 and TRBJ2-7, with 14 bases matching TRBD2. V lost 6 bases to trimming and J lost 1 base; unmatched junction nucleotides: 11. The V gene's germline CDR1 is DFQATT and CDR2 SNEGSKA (reference sequence). This CDR3 is built from 17 residues. CDR3 DNA: TGCAGTGCCCCGGGACTAGCGGGGGTGAAGAAGTCCTACGAGCAGTACTTC. Protein product: CSAPGLAGVKKSYEQYF.

This clonotype occurred many times. The chain couples TRBV5-1 to TRBJ1-5; no firm D call. Per germline, CDR1 SGHRS and CDR2 YFSETQ. V was pared by 0 bases and J by 6 bases, with 7 bases between. The CDR3 loop spans 13 amino acids. CDR3 bases: TGCGCCAGCAGCTTGGATTTAGGTCAGCCCCAGCATTTT. Translated, it gives CASSLDLGQPQHF.

This clonotype came up a few times. V gene TRBV6-6 combines with J gene TRBJ1-1, with 7 bases lining up with TRBD1. Germline V gene lookup returns CDR1 MNHNY and CDR2 SVGAGI (reference sequence). The CDR3 extends over 14 amino acids. V shed 0 bases, J shed 3 bases, and the junction held 1 base outside the gene matches. CDR3 DNA: TGTGCCAGCAGTTACTCGACAGGGCACACTGAAGCTTTCTTT. Amino acids: CASSYSTGHTEAFF.

Comment on this clonotype: No conserved phenylalanine or tryptophan is present at the end of the CDR3, so a read error is the likely explanation. The V and J genes are TRBV10-2 and TRBJ2-1; D call uncertain. Trimming removed 2 bases at V and 1 base at J, with 3 bases between. The CDR3 is 13 residues long. Per germline, CDR1 WSHSY and CDR2 SAAADI. Here the CDR3 DNA reads TGCGCCAGCAGTGAGAGGTCCTACAATGAGCAGTTCTCC. This sequence encodes CASSERSYNEQFS.

A word on this clonotype: At one boundary the junction diverges from the germline segment, which might be a read error. The V call is TRBV11-2, the J call TRBJ2-3; tentative D call: TRBD1 (6 bases). The CDR3 contains 15 residues. The germline V gene encodes CDR1 SGHAT and CDR2 FQNNGV. DNA for the CDR3: TGTGCCAGCAGCTTAAACAGGGCGGTGACAGGTACGCAGTATTTT. It codes for CASSLNRAVTGTQYF.

This clonotype has just a few counts. This chain joins TRBV10-2 and TRBJ1-6, with D unresolved. Trimming removed 0 bases at V and 8 bases at J, with 11 bases between. The germline V gene encodes CDR1 WSHSY and CDR2 SAAADI. This CDR3 is 15 amino acids long. The CDR3 here is CASSESSVGDSPLHF. CDR3 in DNA: TGCGCCAGCAGTGAGTCTTCGGTGGGAGATTCACCCCTCCACTTT.

The rearrangement uses TRBV12-3 or TRBV12-4 and TRBJ1-3, with unresolved D. Trimming removed 6 bases from V and 4 bases from J, with 10 bases in between. The CDR3 is 13 amino acids. Here the CDR3 reads CASRAPEGNTIYF. CDR3 bases: TGTGCCAGCAGGGCGCCGGAAGGAAACACCATATATTTT.

This chain uses TRBV12-3 or TRBV12-4 with TRBJ1-6; possibly TRBD1 for D (5 bases). The CDR3 consists of 15 residues. Trimming cost V 4 bases and J 1 base, with 8 bases left between them. The DNA of the CDR3 is TGTGCCAGCAGTTACCAGGGTTCCTATAATTCACCCCTCCACTTT. Its protein product is CASSYQGSYNSPLHF.